A single sample gave rise to the 9 T cell receptor beta chains below, sequenced in a study of cytotoxic CD8 clonotypes in ibrutinib-treated CLL. The table came from immunoSEQ multiplex PCR; TCRdb's copy has only in-frame clones and leaves some out. This table has more than 200,000 clones, roughly 77% appearing once. Sequenced here: PBMCs, sampled after 12 months of ibrutinib treatment. All receptors derive from a human donor with chronic lymphocytic leukemia.

This clone was picked up a small number of times. V gene TRBV7-2 combines with J gene TRBJ2-1, with 8 bases aligning to TRBD1. The CDR3 has 15 amino acids. Per germline, CDR1 SGHTA and CDR2 FQGNSA. V trimming: 5 bases; J trimming: 1 base; junction bases outside the gene matches: 4. CDR3: CASSPRTGSYNEQFF. The DNA for the CDR3 is TGTGCCAGCAGCCCAAGGACAGGGTCCTACAATGAGCAGTTCTTC.

The chain recombines TRBV6-5 with TRBJ1-2; D is perhaps TRBD1 (5 bases). The germline V and J ends were trimmed by 2 bases and 0 bases, with 10 bases remaining between them. Germline V gene data show CDR1 as MNHEY and CDR2 as SVGAGI. The CDR3 contains 15 residues. The CDR3 sequence: CASSYKTATNYGYTF. The CDR3 DNA follows: TGTGCCAGCAGTTACAAGACAGCTACTAACTATGGCTACACCTTC.

The V gene is TRBV5-6, the J gene TRBJ2-7; 8 bases are shared with TRBD2. The V gene end was trimmed by 0 bases and the J gene end by 2 bases; junction bases not matched to a gene: 4. The CDR3 runs to 15 residues. The germline CDR1 and CDR2 sequences are SGHDT and YYEEEE. DNA for the CDR3: TGTGCCAGCAGCTTGGGCCAGCGGGGGACCTACGAGCAGTACTTC. Its protein product is CASSLGQRGTYEQYF.

CDR3 DNA sequence: TGTGCCAGCAGTTTGGACTATGGCTACACCTTC. Residues: CASSLDYGYTF. The chain has TRBV28 and TRBJ1-2; D gene uncertain. With 3 bases removed from V and 3 bases from J, the gap between germline ends came to 2 bases. The CDR3 extends over 11 amino acids. Germline lookup yields CDR1 MDHEN and CDR2 SYDVKM.

The rearrangement links TRBV2 to TRBJ2-2, with 7 nucleotides matching TRBD1. V was clipped by 4 bases and J by 1 base; unmatched bases: 0. CDR1 and CDR2 (germline): SNHLY, FYNNEI. The CDR3 is 14 amino acids. The CDR3, as DNA: TGTGCCAGCAGTGGGACAGGGAACACCGGGGAGCTGTTTTTT. Protein: CASSGTGNTGELFF.

This chain joins TRBV27 and TRBJ2-7; TRBD1 matches at 7 bases. With V trimmed by 7 bases and J by 2 bases, 8 bases remained unmatched. CDR3 length equals 14 residues. The V gene's germline CDR1 is MNHEY and CDR2 SMNVEV (reference sequence). The CDR3 sequence is CASTITGTAYEQYF. The CDR3 DNA sequence: TGTGCCAGCACCATAACAGGGACAGCCTACGAGCAGTACTTC.

This clone was picked up one time. The genes are TRBV5-1 and TRBJ1-3, with 9 bases fitting TRBD1. Losses at the gene ends were 3 bases for V and 0 bases for J; bases not matched to a gene: 16. CDR1 SGHRS and CDR2 YFSETQ come from the germline V gene. CDR3 size: 20 residues. Written as DNA, the CDR3 is TGCGCCAGCAGCTCCATAGGGGACAGGGTTCCCGGGAGCTCTGGAAACACCATATATTTT. Translation gives CASSSIGDRVPGSSGNTIYF. The full variable domain, with the rest looked up from reference TRBV5-1 and TRBJ1-3, is KAGVTQTPRYLIKTRGQQVTLSCSPISGHRSVSWYQQTPGQGLQFLFEYFSETQRNKGNFPGRFSGRQFSNSRSEMNVSTLELGDSALYLCASSSIGDRVPGSSGNTIYFGEGSWLTVV.

V gene TRBV5-1 combines with J gene TRBJ2-7; 8 nucleotides line up with TRBD1. The V gene's germline CDR1 is SGHRS and CDR2 YFSETQ. This CDR3 is built from 12 residues. J lost 3 bases, V lost 6 bases, and 2 bases had no gene match. CDR3 sequence: CASTGQGYEQYF. DNA of the CDR3: TGCGCCAGCACCGGACAGGGCTACGAGCAGTACTTC.

The chain has TRBV30 and TRBJ2-7; the match to TRBD1 covers 7 bases. The germline V gene has CDR1 GTSNPN and CDR2 SVGIG (reference sequence). The CDR3 length is 14 residues. The V segment lost 1 base and the J segment 3 bases; nucleotides outside the gene matches: 6. The CDR3 sequence is CAWSERQGFYEQYF. The CDR3 bases are TGTGCCTGGAGTGAGCGACAGGGTTTCTACGAGCAGTACTTC. The entire variable domain, with the rest obtained from reference TRBV30 and TRBJ2-7, is as follows: SQTIHQWPATLVQPVGSPLSLECTVEGTSNPNLYWYRQAAGRGLQLLFYSVGIGQISSEVPQNLSASRPQDRQFILSSKKLLLSDSGFYLCAWSERQGFYEQYFGPGTRLTVT.